Included here is one TCR beta chain sequence, with context. Its specificity is unknown. A read error may explain this, as a much larger clone is one base away. These data originate in a study of breast tumors, draining lymph nodes, adjacent tissues. Breast cancer patients provided tissue from their axillary draining lymph nodes. The CDR3 totals 15 residues. V was pared by 4 bases and J by 4 bases, with 16 bases between. The V gene's germline CDR1 is MGHRA and CDR2 YSYEKL. Overall study findings and caveats: Findings are consistent with lymph node origin and intratumoral expansion of most tumor T cells. Tumor repertoires ranked between lymph nodes and nontumor tissue in diversity, with V and J gene preferences.

TCRdb re-derived calls from the multiplex PCR reads in MiXCR, one entry per CDR3 protein. Of about 120,000 distinct CDR3 sequences detected, 20% appear once; the ten largest clones hold less than 4.5%. This sequence originates from a female donor with breast cancer. Some clones in this sample may be carry-over from other donors' samples. Specimen: axillary lymph node tissue. This sequence joins TRBV4-1 and TRBJ2-5; D is uncertain. The CDR3 nucleotides are TGCGCCAGCAGCCTCTCGGGTAGGGCAGTAGAGACCCAGTACTTC. This sequence encodes CASSLSGRAVETQYF.